These 22 T cell receptor beta chains were all obtained from the same sample, sequenced in a study of cytomegalovirus exposure and HLA in healthy donors. Amplification used 60 Vbeta primers and 13 Jbeta primers. Sequencing was performed with immunoSEQ multiplex PCR; in TCRdb, only in-frame clones are kept and a portion is missing. Of some 150,000 clones in the sample, 85% were seen once. The sample taken for sequencing was PBMCs. The receptors derive from a woman between 18 and 29 years old in good health and CMV-seronegative.

This clone came up a few times. The chain recombines TRBV6-6 with TRBJ2-7; 11 bases agree with TRBD1. This CDR3 is 15 amino acids long. V lost 5 bases and J lost 3; bases outside the gene matches: 6. Germline V lookup: CDR1 MNHNY, CDR2 SVGAGI (reference sequence). CDR3 residues: CASSRTGTGGYEQYF. The DNA of the CDR3 is TGTGCCAGCAGTAGAACCGGGACAGGGGGCTACGAGCAGTACTTC.

The CDR3 loop is CASSLAWKRLGLVIPSFNGYTF. In DNA form, the CDR3 reads TGCGCCAGCAGCTTGGCCTGGAAGCGATTGGGGCTCGTGATACCCTCATTTAATGGCTACACCTTC. The J gene is TRBJ1-2, the V gene TRBV5-1; perhaps TRBD1 as D (5 bases). From germline, CDR1 is SGHRS and CDR2 YFSETQ. Trimming took 0 bases from V and 6 from J, leaving 36 bases between them. CDR3 length equals 22 residues.

The rearrangement links TRBV29-1 to TRBJ2-7; unclear D gene. This CDR3 has 14 residues. Looked up from germline, CDR1 is SQVTM and CDR2 is ANQGSEA. V was clipped by 4 bases and J by 0 bases, with 13 bases between them. The CDR3 nucleotides read TGCAGCGTTGTTCTGGCGGCATTCTCCTACGAGCAGTACTTC. It encodes CSVVLAAFSYEQYF.

This clone was recorded a few times. V gene TRBV18 combines with J gene TRBJ1-1; D is unresolved. The CDR3 totals 14 residues. V was pared by 2 bases and J by 4 bases, with 11 bases between. CDR1 and CDR2 (germline): KGHSH, LQKENI. The CDR3 loop is CASSPGEGSTEAFF. CDR3 coding DNA: TGTGCCAGCTCACCAGGGGAGGGAAGCACTGAAGCTTTCTTT.

As DNA, the CDR3 is TGTGCCAGCAGTTCTCTCTCCCCGCGTAGCAATCAGCCCCAGCATTTT. The encoded protein is CASSSLSPRSNQPQHF. The chain uses TRBV6-6 and TRBJ1-5; unclear D gene. The CDR3 is made up of 16 amino acids. V lost 4 bases and J lost 0, with 13 bases in between. Germline CDR1 and CDR2: MNHNY and SVGAGI (reference sequence).

The chain uses TRBV6-5 and TRBJ2-1; tentatively, D is TRBD2 (6 bases). The V and J ends lost 5 bases and 7 bases respectively, with 12 bases between them. Germline CDR1 and CDR2: MNHEY and SVGAGI. This CDR3 region has 13 residues. This CDR3 is CASSLFGGNEQFF. CDR3 bases: TGTGCCAGCAGTCTATTTGGGGGGAATGAGCAGTTCTTC.

The CDR3 here is CASSPLRGTDTQYF. CDR3 sequence (DNA): TGTGCCAGCTCGCCATTGAGAGGCACAGATACGCAGTATTTT. The chain links TRBV18 to TRBJ2-3; the D is unclear. V gave up 6 bases and J gave up 1 base, with 11 bases separating them. CDR3 length: 14 amino acids. Germline-derived CDR1 and CDR2 are KGHSH and LQKENI.

The V and J genes are TRBV2 and TRBJ2-2; unclear D gene. Trimming left V 7 bases short and J 7 bases short, with 10 bases between. Looked up from germline, CDR1 is SNHLY and CDR2 is FYNNEI. This CDR3 has 12 amino acids. The DNA of the CDR3 is TGTGCCAGCAACCTACAGATCGGGGAGCTGTTTTTT. It translates to CASNLQIGELFF.

The chain combines TRBV15 with TRBJ2-5; 8 bases match TRBD1. The J call may be mistaken, given a closer DNA end match to TRBJ2-7. CDR1 is LNHNV and CDR2 is YYDKDF in the germline V gene (reference sequence). This CDR3 contains 14 residues. The CDR3 DNA reads TGTGCCACCAGCAGAGGGACAGGGCCGTACGAGCAGTACTTC. Its translation: CATSRGTGPYEQYF.

The V and J genes are TRBV7-9 and TRBJ1-3; D perhaps matches TRBD1 (5 bases). From germline, CDR1 is SEHNR and CDR2 FQNEAQ (reference sequence). Trimming shortened V by 1 base and J by 3 bases, and 10 bases separated the two germline ends. The CDR3 totals 15 residues. CDR3 nucleotides: TGTGCCAGCAGCTTAGAAGGGGTTCGTGGAAACACCATATATTTT. This translates into CASSLEGVRGNTIYF.

The chain carries TRBV11-2 and TRBJ2-7; 8 bases line up with TRBD2. Germline CDR1 reads SGHAT; CDR2 reads FQNNGV. V lost 2 bases to trimming and J lost 2 bases; unmatched junction nucleotides: 8. There are 16 residues in the CDR3. The CDR3 coding sequence is TGTGCCAGCAGCTTAACCTCGGGAGGGGGAGCCTACGAGCAGTACTTC. Its protein is CASSLTSGGGAYEQYF.

The genes are TRBV5-1 and TRBJ2-6, with D perhaps TRBD1 (5 bases). Per the germline V gene, CDR1 is SGHRS and CDR2 is YFSETQ. The V end was cut by 1 base, the J end by 4 bases, with 12 bases between. This CDR3 has 16 residues. CDR3 nucleotide sequence: TGCGCCAGCAGCTTGAGTCAGGGCACAGGGGCCAACGTCCTGACTTTC. Its translation is CASSLSQGTGANVLTF.

DNA of the CDR3: TGTGCCAGCTCACCCCCCAGCAGGGTGAGCTATGGCTACACCTTC. Its translation is CASSPPSRVSYGYTF. J is TRBJ1-2 and V is TRBV18, with TRBD1 as a possible D gene (5 bases). The CDR3 extends over 15 amino acids. V lost 3 bases to trimming and J lost 4 bases, with 15 bases between them. Germline CDR1 KGHSH, CDR2 LQKENI.

V gene TRBV7-9 combines with J gene TRBJ1-2; D is perhaps TRBD1 (5 bases). The germline V gene encodes CDR1 SEHNR and CDR2 FQNEAQ (reference sequence). V was pared by 0 bases and J by 4 bases, with 9 bases between. CDR3 length equals 14 residues. CDR3 coding DNA: TGTGCCAGCAGCTTAGCGGGGGGACTCTATGGCTACACCTTC. Protein sequence: CASSLAGGLYGYTF.

This chain joins TRBV30 and TRBJ1-1; D may be TRBD1 (5 bases). Germline V gene data show CDR1 as GTSNPN and CDR2 as SVGIG (reference sequence). The V end lost 0 bases, the J end lost 1 base, and 12 bases lay between the germline ends. This CDR3 region has 15 residues. CDR3 amino acids: CAWSVGVSANTEAFF. In DNA, the CDR3 is TGTGCCTGGAGTGTAGGGGTTTCGGCGAACACTGAAGCTTTCTTT.

In DNA, the CDR3 is TGTGCCTGGAGTGTACGGTCTGAAGCTTTCTTT. This codes for CAWSVRSEAFF. This chain connects TRBV30 to TRBJ1-1; D unresolved. The V end was cut by 0 bases, the J end by 6 bases, with 5 bases between. CDR1 and CDR2 from the germline V gene are GTSNPN and SVGIG (reference sequence). The CDR3 runs to 11 residues.

V is TRBV7-8 and J is TRBJ2-7; possible D gene TRBD1, 8 bases. The CDR3 covers 15 residues. Trimming cost V 1 base and J 7 bases, with 17 bases left between them. Germline-derived CDR1 and CDR2 are SGHVS and FQNEAQ. The DNA of the CDR3 is TGTGCCAGCAGCTTAGAATATGGACAGGGAGGGGAGCAGTACTTC. Residues: CASSLEYGQGGEQYF.

The chain has TRBV19 and TRBJ2-7; 8 positions match TRBD1. Germline V lookup: CDR1 LNHDA, CDR2 SQIVND (reference sequence). The CDR3 runs to 16 residues. V lost 5 bases and J lost 2; bases outside the gene matches: 11. In DNA form, the CDR3 reads TGTGCCAGTAGTGCCTCCTCCGGGACAGGTCCCTACGAGCAGTACTTC. This encodes CASSASSGTGPYEQYF.

This rearrangement joins TRBV28 to TRBJ1-2; D might be TRBD1 (5 bases). The CDR3 runs 15 residues. V lost 2 bases and J 4 bases, leaving 14 bases between the germline ends. Per the germline V gene, CDR1 is MDHEN and CDR2 is SYDVKM. For the CDR3, the DNA is TGTGCCAGCAGTTTAAGTTCAGGGAAAGGCTATGGCTACACCTTC. Protein sequence: CASSLSSGKGYGYTF.

This clone is a singleton in its sample. The chain carries TRBV9 and TRBJ1-2; D is unresolved. The CDR3 runs to 14 residues. V was pared by 4 bases and J by 7 bases, with 17 bases between. Germline V gene sequence: CDR1 SGDLS, CDR2 YYNGEE. The CDR3 loop is CASSPGSGFSGYTF. The DNA of the CDR3 is TGTGCCAGCAGCCCCGGTTCCGGTTTTAGTGGCTACACCTTC.

This clone was observed once. V is TRBV27 and J is TRBJ2-5, with 7 bases fitting TRBD1. The CDR3 has 12 residues. V lost 6 bases and J lost 5; bases outside the gene matches: 3. Looked up from germline, CDR1 is MNHEY and CDR2 is SMNVEV (reference sequence). DNA of the CDR3: TGTGCCAGCAGGGGACAGTCGGAGACCCAGTACTTC. This codes for CASRGQSETQYF.

The CDR3 is CASSLPEANYGYTF. For the CDR3, the DNA is TGTGCCAGCAGTTTACCAGAAGCTAACTATGGCTACACCTTC. The rearrangement joins TRBV28 to TRBJ1-2; D ambiguous. Germline V gives CDR1 MDHEN, CDR2 SYDVKM. V was trimmed by 2 bases and J by 0 bases, leaving 7 bases between them. The CDR3 extends over 14 amino acids.